These 4 T cell receptor beta chains were sequenced from one sample in a study of memory CD8 T cells in hepatitis C reinfection. The time point here: late/post reinfection, 12 to 24 weeks after detection. No in vitro expansion preceded TCR sequencing of the sorted cells. Assay: immunoSEQ multiplex PCR; the TCRdb copy retains only in-frame clones and omits some. The sample comprises some 46,000 clones, approximately 92% of which are singletons, and more than 0.6% rests with the top ten. Input material: naive CD8+ T cells sorted from blood. The receptors originated from a man between 18 and 29 years old with hepatitis C virus infection.

V gene TRBV7-9 combines with J gene TRBJ2-7; TRBD2 might be the D (6 bases). Trimming stripped 5 bases from V and 5 bases from J, with 16 bases between. Germline-derived CDR1 and CDR2 are SEHNR and FQNEAQ (reference sequence). CDR3 size: 14 residues. The CDR3 loop reads CASSQGNGGDEQYF. The CDR3 DNA follows: TGTGCCAGCAGCCAGGGAAATGGAGGGGACGAGCAGTACTTC.

The rearrangement uses TRBV27 and TRBJ2-1; 12 nucleotides match TRBD2. Looked up from germline, CDR1 is MNHEY and CDR2 is SMNVEV (reference sequence). V lost 5 bases, J lost 9 bases, and 17 bases stayed unmatched. The CDR3 has 18 amino acids. The CDR3 DNA reads as TGTGCCAGCAGTCTTATGCCCGCGACTAGCGGGGGAGGGGGTGAGCAGTTCTTC. This codes for CASSLMPATSGGGGEQFF.

V usage is TRBV19 and J usage is TRBJ2-3, with D possibly TRBD2 on 5 matching bases. V lost 3 bases and J 6 bases, leaving 13 bases between the germline ends. The CDR3 covers 14 residues. Germline CDR1 reads LNHDA; CDR2 reads SQIVND (reference sequence). The CDR3 is CASSIDATTDTQYF. In nucleotides, the CDR3 is TGTGCCAGTAGTATCGATGCGACTACCGATACGCAGTATTTT.

This clone has more than one count but fewer than ten. V and J are TRBV6-5 and TRBJ1-1; no clear D. The CDR3 has 11 amino acids. Trimming pared 8 bases from V and 7 bases from J, leaving 11 bases between. Germline V gene data show CDR1 as MNHEY and CDR2 as SVGAGI. In DNA form, the CDR3 reads TGTGCCAGCGGTTTTGAGTATGAAGCTTTCTTT. Protein: CASGFEYEAFF.